These 28 T cell receptor beta chains came from one sample sequenced in a study of T cells after yellow fever vaccination. One entry per CDR3 protein, called by TCRdb with MiXCR from the 5' RACE reads. The table has under 400,000 distinct CDR3 sequences, around an eighth seen once. The sequences come from CD4+ T cells sorted from PBMCs, collected 15 days after the yellow fever booster vaccination. Receptors were obtained from a man aged 18 to 29 who received the YFV17D yellow fever vaccine.

This chain connects TRBV5-6 to TRBJ2-5; D is unclear. V was shortened by 2 bases and J by 1 base, with 6 bases between the two germline ends. The CDR3 length is 13 residues. Germline assignment: CDR1 SGHDT and CDR2 YYEEEE. In nucleotides, the CDR3 is TGTGCCAGCAGCTTCGACTTCCAAGAGACCCAGTACTTC. It is translated as CASSFDFQETQYF. Full variable domain (rest looked up from reference TRBV5-6 and TRBJ2-5): DAGVTQSPTHLIKTRGQQVTLRCSPKSGHDTVSWYQQALGQGPQFIFQYYEEEERQRGNFPDRFSGHQFPNYSSELNVNALLLGDSALYLCASSFDFQETQYFGPGTRLLVL.

This clonotype was picked up a small number of times. The genes are TRBV20-1 and TRBJ1-1; TRBD1 is a possible D gene (5 bases). The CDR3 consists of 12 residues. Germline V lookup: CDR1 DFQATT, CDR2 SNEGSKA (reference sequence). The V end lost 6 bases, the J end lost 3 bases, and 11 bases lay between the germline ends. CDR3 sequence (DNA): TGCAGTGCAACGGGGACGTACACTGAAGCTTTCTTT. This encodes CSATGTYTEAFF.

This clonotype occurred a few times. The CDR3 reads CASSYPGYNQPQHF. The CDR3 DNA follows: TGTGCCAGCAGTTACCCGGGGTACAATCAGCCCCAGCATTTT. This chain links TRBV6-6 with TRBJ1-5; D ambiguous. Trimming left V 2 bases short and J 3 bases short, with 8 bases between. The CDR3 sequence is 14 residues long. CDR1 and CDR2 from the germline V gene are MNHNY and SVGAGI (reference sequence).

The V and J genes are TRBV28 and TRBJ2-1; D gene unclear. CDR1 and CDR2 from the germline V gene are MDHEN and SYDVKM. Trimming cost V 7 bases and J 5 bases, with 9 bases left between them. The CDR3 spans 12 residues. CDR3 loop: CASKVRDNEQFF. The DNA of the CDR3 is TGTGCCAGCAAGGTGCGAGACAATGAGCAGTTCTTC.

The V gene is TRBV12-3 or TRBV12-4, the J gene TRBJ2-5; 8 bases map to TRBD1. The CDR3 spans 15 residues. J was trimmed by 1 base and V by 6 bases; bases with no gene match: 7. The DNA of the CDR3 is TGTGCCAGCAGAATTGACACAGGGGGCCAAGAGACCCAGTACTTC. Translation gives CASRIDTGGQETQYF.

The V gene is TRBV10-1, the J gene TRBJ2-5; 10 bases align to TRBD1. The CDR3 contains 15 residues. Looked up from germline, CDR1 is WNHNN and CDR2 is SYGVQD (reference sequence). V shed 7 bases, J shed 1 base, and the junction held 6 bases outside the gene matches. CDR3 sequence reads: CASTPGQGTQETQYF. The CDR3 DNA reads as TGCGCCAGCACCCCGGGACAGGGGACCCAAGAGACCCAGTACTTC.

This clonotype has only a few counts. The rearrangement joins TRBV9 to TRBJ1-1; the D gene is possibly TRBD1 (5 bases). From germline, CDR1 is SGDLS and CDR2 YYNGEE. Trimming cost V 0 bases and J 6 bases, with 9 bases left between them. This CDR3 comprises 13 residues. The CDR3 here is CASSVGGGPEAFF. Written as DNA, the CDR3 is TGTGCCAGCAGCGTAGGGGGGGGACCTGAAGCTTTCTTT.

This clonotype was counted between two and nine times. The chain links TRBV9 to TRBJ2-1; D ambiguous. The CDR3 is 12 residues long. V lost 4 bases and J lost 6, with 8 bases in between. The germline V gene has CDR1 SGDLS and CDR2 YYNGEE. As DNA, the CDR3 is TGTGCCAGCAGCCCCGCGTTCAATGAGCAGTTCTTC. It yields the protein CASSPAFNEQFF.

The V and J genes are TRBV12-3 or TRBV12-4 and TRBJ2-5, with 8 bases matching TRBD1. V was pared by 5 bases and J by 5 bases, with 10 bases of the junction left unmatched. This CDR3 is 15 amino acids long. The CDR3 coding sequence is TGTGCCAGCAGTGCTAACCAGGGGGCTCAGGAGACCCAGTACTTC. It translates to CASSANQGAQETQYF.

The chain combines TRBV19 with TRBJ2-3; D gene uncertain. V was pared by 3 bases and J by 3 bases, with 7 bases between. CDR3 size: 13 residues. CDR1 LNHDA and CDR2 SQIVND come from the germline V gene (reference sequence). CDR3 coding DNA: TGTGCCAGTAGTATCTACGAGACAGATACGCAGTATTTT. Amino acids: CASSIYETDTQYF. Full variable domain (remainder filled in from reference TRBV19 and TRBJ2-3): DGGITQSPKYLFRKEGQNVTLSCEQNLNHDAMYWYRQDPGQGLRLIYYSQIVNDFQKGDIAEGYSVSREKKESFPLTVTSAQKNPTAFYLCASSIYETDTQYFGPGTRLTVL.

V and J are TRBV7-2 and TRBJ1-6; D is undetermined. The CDR3 has 12 residues. The ends were cut back, 1 base at V and 14 bases at J, with 9 bases in the middle. CDR1 is SGHTA, CDR2 FQGNSA, per germline. In DNA, the CDR3 is TGTGCCAGCAGCTTAGAGGATAGGACCCTCCACTTT. Amino acid sequence: CASSLEDRTLHF.

The rearrangement joins TRBV13 to TRBJ2-4; maybe TRBD2 (5 bases). Germline CDR1 is PRHDT and CDR2 is FYEKMQ (reference sequence). CDR3 length equals 15 residues. The V end was cut by 5 bases, the J end by 8 bases, with 19 bases between. CDR3 residues: CASSPTRDWGDIQYF. CDR3 bases: TGTGCCAGCAGCCCAACTCGAGACTGGGGAGACATTCAGTACTTC.

The chain uses TRBV5-1 and TRBJ1-2; TRBD1 might be the D (6 bases). Trimming left V 0 bases short and J 4 bases short, with 13 bases between. The CDR3 contains 15 residues. Germline CDR1 and CDR2: SGHRS and YFSETQ. DNA of the CDR3: TGCGCCAGCAGCTTGGACGGGGGCACTGGCTATGGCTACACCTTC. The encoded protein is CASSLDGGTGYGYTF.

The genes are TRBV7-3 and TRBJ2-5; no firm D call. Germline lookup yields CDR1 SGHTA and CDR2 FQGTGA. This CDR3 contains 13 residues. The V end lost 1 base, the J end lost 4 bases, and 7 bases lay between the germline ends. DNA of the CDR3: TGTGCCAGCAGCTTAAATACAAGAGAGACCCAGTACTTC. Its translation: CASSLNTRETQYF.

This clonotype has a handful of counts. The genes are TRBV7-9 and TRBJ1-2; D not certain. CDR3 length: 12 amino acids. Per germline, CDR1 SEHNR and CDR2 FQNEAQ (reference sequence). The V gene lost 2 bases and the J gene lost 7 bases, with 8 bases spanning the gap. CDR3 in amino acids: CASSLSVFGYTF. CDR3 nucleotide sequence: TGTGCCAGCAGCTTATCGGTCTTTGGCTACACCTTC.

This clonotype was detected only a few times. This chain links TRBV29-1 with TRBJ2-7; weak D call: TRBD2 (5 bases). CDR3 length: 12 amino acids. Trimming cost V 0 bases and J 3 bases, with 6 bases left between them. CDR1 is SQVTM and CDR2 is ANQGSEA in the germline V gene. The CDR3: CSVEDEGYEQYF. In nucleotides, the CDR3 is TGCAGCGTTGAAGATGAGGGCTACGAGCAGTACTTC.

In this sample, this clonotype turned up many times. The genes are TRBV4-1 and TRBJ1-6; D is possibly TRBD1 (5 bases). This CDR3 is built from 18 residues. V was shortened by 0 bases and J by 0 bases, with 12 bases between the two germline ends. Germline loops: CDR1 MGHRA, CDR2 YSYEKL. The chain's CDR3 is CASSQDDRGSSYNSPLHF. The CDR3 DNA follows: TGCGCCAGCAGCCAAGATGATCGGGGGAGCTCCTATAATTCACCCCTCCACTTT.

There are a few counts of this clonotype. The V and J genes are TRBV18 and TRBJ1-2; D remains ambiguous. V lost 1 base and J lost 6, with 9 bases in between. The CDR3 loop spans 13 amino acids. Per the germline V gene, CDR1 is KGHSH and CDR2 is LQKENI. The CDR3 here is CASSPQDGDGYTF. In nucleotides, the CDR3 is TGTGCCAGCTCACCACAAGACGGAGATGGCTACACCTTC.

The CDR3 protein is CSVGVTSTYEQYF. The DNA of the CDR3 is TGCAGCGTTGGCGTGACAAGCACCTACGAGCAGTACTTC. V is TRBV29-1 and J is TRBJ2-7; no definite D call. CDR1 is SQVTM, CDR2 ANQGSEA, per germline. The CDR3 is made up of 13 amino acids. V lost 4 bases, J lost 2 bases, and 12 bases lay in between.

This chain joins TRBV18 and TRBJ2-1; 10 bases line up with TRBD2. Trimming took 6 bases from V and 4 from J; bases not matched to a gene: 15. Germline CDR1 KGHSH, CDR2 LQKENI. This CDR3 has 18 residues. The CDR3 sequence is CASSPARASGGPYNEQFF. Written as DNA, the CDR3 is TGTGCCAGCTCGCCGGCGAGGGCTAGCGGGGGACCATACAATGAGCAGTTCTTC.

This clonotype has only a few counts. The gene calls are TRBV5-1 and TRBJ2-1; D gene unclear. Germline CDR1 is SGHRS and CDR2 is YFSETQ. Trimming pared 4 bases from V and 0 bases from J, leaving 11 bases between. The CDR3 is made up of 15 amino acids. The chain's CDR3 is CASSTITSSYNEQFF. CDR3 coding DNA: TGCGCCAGCAGCACGATTACCAGCTCCTACAATGAGCAGTTCTTC.

This clonotype was seen at least ten times. The J gene is TRBJ2-1, the V gene TRBV7-3, with no clear D. Germline-derived CDR1 and CDR2 are SGHTA and FQGTGA. The V end lost 1 base, the J end lost 9 bases, and 10 bases lay between the germline ends. The CDR3 has 13 amino acids. CDR3 nucleotide sequence: TGTGCCAGCAGCTTAAATACCGATAGTGAGCAGTTCTTC. Translated, it gives CASSLNTDSEQFF.

This clonotype was counted only a few times. J is TRBJ1-4 and V is TRBV28, with D unresolved. The CDR3 runs 13 residues. In germline, CDR1 is MDHEN, CDR2 SYDVKM. Between the trimmed V and J ends, which lost 4 bases and 7 bases, there was a span of 10 bases. In DNA, the CDR3 is TGTGCCAGCAGTTCACAGCAGGTTGAAAAACTGTTTTTT. Translated, it gives CASSSQQVEKLFF.

This clonotype occurred a few times. The genes are TRBV7-3 and TRBJ2-3; D unresolved. This CDR3 spans 14 amino acids. Between the trimmed V and J ends, which lost 4 bases and 3 bases, there was a span of 11 bases. Germline V lookup: CDR1 SGHTA, CDR2 FQGTGA. CDR3 protein: CASSSLSQTDTQYF. The DNA of the CDR3 is TGTGCCAGCAGCTCATTGTCTCAAACAGATACGCAGTATTTT.

This clonotype has just a few counts. This chain uses TRBV9 with TRBJ2-1; the match to TRBD1 covers 8 bases. V lost 3 bases to trimming and J lost 8 bases; unmatched junction nucleotides: 7. CDR3 length equals 14 residues. The germline CDR1 and CDR2 sequences are SGDLS and YYNGEE. The CDR3 spells CASSAMDRADEQFF. In nucleotides, the CDR3 is TGTGCCAGCAGCGCCATGGACAGGGCGGATGAGCAGTTCTTC.

This clonotype was counted a few times. The gene calls are TRBV7-2 and TRBJ2-6; D is unresolved. Germline CDR1 reads SGHTA; CDR2 reads FQGNSA. There are 13 residues in the CDR3. V was shortened by 7 bases and J by 2 bases, with 6 bases between the two germline ends. CDR3 sequence reads: CASTAAGANVLTF. Here the CDR3 DNA reads TGTGCCAGCACGGCGGCTGGGGCCAACGTCCTGACTTTC.

The table lists this clonotype with many counts. This chain connects TRBV6-2 or TRBV6-3 to TRBJ2-6; 8 bases are a match to TRBD1. Trimming removed 5 bases from V and 2 bases from J; junction bases left unmatched: 11. The CDR3 is made up of 18 amino acids. Germline-derived CDR1 and CDR2 are MNHEY and SVGEGT. CDR3 sequence (DNA): TGTGCCAGCAGTCGTAGCCGGGACAGGTGGACTGGGGCCAACGTCCTGACTTTC. Encoded protein: CASSRSRDRWTGANVLTF.

The CDR3 DNA sequence: TGCGCCAGCAGTAGCGGGGGAAGTACCGGGGAGCTGTTTTTT. Protein: CASSSGGSTGELFF. The rearrangement links TRBV4-1 to TRBJ2-2; TRBD2 matches at 9 bases. This CDR3 has 14 amino acids. Germline CDR1 is MGHRA and CDR2 is YSYEKL. With V trimmed by 6 bases and J by 5 bases, 4 bases remained unmatched.